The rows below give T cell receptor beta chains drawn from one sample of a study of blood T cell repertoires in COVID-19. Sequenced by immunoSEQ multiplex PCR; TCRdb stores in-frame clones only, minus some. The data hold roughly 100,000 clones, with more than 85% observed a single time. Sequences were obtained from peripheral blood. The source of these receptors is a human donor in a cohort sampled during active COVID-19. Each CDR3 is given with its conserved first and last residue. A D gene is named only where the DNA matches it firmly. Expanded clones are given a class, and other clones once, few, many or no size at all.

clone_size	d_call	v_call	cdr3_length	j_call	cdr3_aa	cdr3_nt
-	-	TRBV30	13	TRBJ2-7	CAWKVGSSYEQYF	TGTGCCTGGAAGGTAGGGAGCTCCTACGAGCAGTACTTC
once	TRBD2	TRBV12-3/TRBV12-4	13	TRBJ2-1	CASRERGDNEQFF	TGTGCCAGCAGGGAGCGGGGGGACAATGAGCAGTTCTTC
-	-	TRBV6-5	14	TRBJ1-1	CASSYSSSDTEAFF	TGTGCCAGCAGTTACTCTTCCAGCGACACTGAAGCTTTCTTT
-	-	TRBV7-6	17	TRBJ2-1	CASSPEVSVSSYNEQFF	TGTGCCAGCAGCCCTGAGGTATCGGTGAGCTCCTACAATGAGCAGTTCTTC
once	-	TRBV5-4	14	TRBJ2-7	CASSLAPSDSEQYF	TGTGCCAGCAGCTTGGCCCCCTCGGACTCCGAGCAGTACTTC
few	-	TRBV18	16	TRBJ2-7	CASSPFPRGKRAEQYF	TGTGCCAGCTCACCGTTTCCCAGAGGGAAAAGGGCCGAGCAGTACTTC
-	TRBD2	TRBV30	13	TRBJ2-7	CAIGLAGSYEQYF	TGTGCCATCGGACTAGCGGGTTCCTACGAGCAGTACTTC
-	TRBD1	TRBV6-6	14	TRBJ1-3	CASSPTGGANTIYF	TGTGCCAGCAGTCCTACAGGGGGCGCGAACACCATATATTTT
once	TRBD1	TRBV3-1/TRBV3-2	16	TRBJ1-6	CASSQPGQGFNSPLHF	TGTGCCAGCAGCCAACCCGGACAGGGCTTCAATTCACCCCTCCACTTT
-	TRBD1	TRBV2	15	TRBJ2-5	CASSETGGGGETQYF	TGTGCCAGCAGTGAGACAGGGGGCGGGGGAGAGACCCAGTACTTC
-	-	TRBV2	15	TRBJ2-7	CASSGAGTGDYEQYF	TGTGCCAGCAGTGGAGCCGGGACGGGAGACTACGAGCAGTACTTC
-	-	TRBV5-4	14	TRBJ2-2	CASSLQGYTGELFF	TGTGCCAGCAGCTTGCAGGGGTACACCGGGGAGCTGTTTTTT
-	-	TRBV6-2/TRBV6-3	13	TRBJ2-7	CASSTGPAYEQYF	TGTGCCAGCAGTACAGGGCCCGCCTACGAGCAGTACTTC
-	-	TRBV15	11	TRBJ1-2	CATKGVGGYTF	TGTGCCACCAAAGGGGTGGGAGGCTACACCTTC
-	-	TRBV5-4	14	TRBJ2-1	CASSLGEVLGEQFF	TGTGCCAGCAGCTTGGGGGAGGTACTAGGCGAGCAGTTCTTC
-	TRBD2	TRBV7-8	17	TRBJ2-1	CASSLAQVGLAASEQFF	TGTGCCAGCAGCTTAGCCCAGGTTGGGCTAGCGGCCAGCGAGCAGTTCTTC
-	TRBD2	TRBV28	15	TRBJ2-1	CASSSPGRGVNEQFF	TGTGCCAGCAGTTCCCCGGGTCGGGGGGTTAATGAGCAGTTCTTC
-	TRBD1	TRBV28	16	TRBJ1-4	CASSKPAGTGWEKLFF	TGTGCCAGCAGTAAACCCGCCGGGACAGGGTGGGAAAAACTGTTTTTT
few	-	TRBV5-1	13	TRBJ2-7	CASSLAGFEEQYF	TGCGCCAGCAGCTTGGCCGGGTTCGAAGAGCAGTACTTC
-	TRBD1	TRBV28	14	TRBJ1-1	CASRTGTRSTEAFF	TGTGCCAGCAGGACAGGGACGCGAAGCACTGAAGCTTTCTTT
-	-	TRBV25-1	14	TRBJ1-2	CASSEYGRSYGYTF	TGTGCCAGCAGTGAATACGGCAGGTCCTATGGCTACACCTTC
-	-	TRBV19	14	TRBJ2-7	CASSIVGRGYEQYF	TGTGCCAGTAGTATTGTCGGAAGGGGTTACGAGCAGTACTTC
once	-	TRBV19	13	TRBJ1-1	CASIREGDTEAFF	TGTGCCAGTATCCGAGAAGGGGACACTGAAGCTTTCTTT
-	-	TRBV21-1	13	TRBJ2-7	CASSGGLACEQYF	TGTGCCAGCAGCGGGGGACTAGCTTGCGAGCAGTACTTC
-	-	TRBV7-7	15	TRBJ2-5	CASSFRRGSEETQYF	TGTGCTAGCAGCTTTAGGCGCGGGTCGGAAGAGACCCAGTACTTC
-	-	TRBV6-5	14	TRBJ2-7	CASSSRRNSYEQYF	TGTGCCAGCAGTTCTCGCAGGAACTCCTACGAGCAGTACTTC
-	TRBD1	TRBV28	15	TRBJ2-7	CASTHRDRGIYEQYF	TGTGCCAGCACCCACCGGGACAGGGGAATCTACGAGCAGTACTTC
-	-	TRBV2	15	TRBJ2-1	CASSNRFSPDNEQFF	TGTGCCAGCAGTAATCGGTTCTCCCCCGACAATGAGCAGTTCTTC
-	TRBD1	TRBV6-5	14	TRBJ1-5	CASSVQGAFQPQHF	TGTGCCAGCAGCGTCCAGGGGGCCTTTCAGCCCCAGCATTTT
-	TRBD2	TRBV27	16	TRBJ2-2	CASSLREGKGTGELFF	TGTGCCAGCAGTTTAAGGGAGGGGAAAGGGACCGGGGAGCTGTTTTTT
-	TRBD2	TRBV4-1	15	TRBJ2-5	CASSHPGGGKETQYF	TGCGCCAGCAGCCATCCCGGCGGGGGGAAAGAGACCCAGTACTTC
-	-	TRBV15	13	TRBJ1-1	CATSRGGSTEAFF	TGTGCCACCAGCAGAGGAGGGAGCACTGAAGCTTTCTTT
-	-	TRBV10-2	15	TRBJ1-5	CASSESARINQPQHF	TGCGCCAGCAGTGAGTCGGCCCGTATCAATCAGCCCCAGCATTTT
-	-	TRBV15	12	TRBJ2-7	CATSRARDEQYF	TGTGCCACCAGCAGAGCCAGGGACGAGCAGTACTTC
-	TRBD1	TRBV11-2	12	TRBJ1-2	CASSLRQGGYTF	TGTGCCAGCAGCTTGAGACAGGGTGGCTACACCTTC
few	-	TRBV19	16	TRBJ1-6	CASSRDSGAEASPLHF	TGTGCCAGTAGCCGCGATTCAGGGGCTGAGGCTTCACCCCTCCACTTT
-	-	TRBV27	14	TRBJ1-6	CASSLRQGNSPLHF	TGTGCCAGCAGTCTCCGTCAGGGGAACTCACCCCTCCACTTT
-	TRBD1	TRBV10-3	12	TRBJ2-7	CAARDRGYEQYF	TGTGCCGCCCGGGACAGGGGCTACGAGCAGTACTTC
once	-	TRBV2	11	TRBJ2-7	CASNDRYEQYF	TGTGCCAGCAATGACAGGTACGAGCAGTACTTC
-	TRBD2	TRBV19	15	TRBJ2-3	CASSVQRGQGDTQYF	TGTGCCAGTAGTGTCCAGCGGGGGCAGGGAGATACGCAGTATTTT
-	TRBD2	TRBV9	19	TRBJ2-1	CASSVGLAGMESSYNEQFF	TGTGCCAGCAGCGTAGGCCTAGCGGGCATGGAGAGCTCCTACAATGAGCAGTTCTTC
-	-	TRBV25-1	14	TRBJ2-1	CATKSSQPYNEQFF	TGTGCCACGAAGTCCTCACAACCTTACAATGAGCAGTTCTTC
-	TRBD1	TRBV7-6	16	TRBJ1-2	CASSQDTGTGEYGYTF	TGTGCCAGCAGCCAGGATACCGGGACAGGGGAATATGGCTACACCTTC
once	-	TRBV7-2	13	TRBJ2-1	CASSLAIDNEQFF	TGTGCCAGCAGCTTAGCGATAGACAATGAGCAGTTCTTC
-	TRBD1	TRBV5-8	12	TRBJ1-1	CASSSTGGEAFF	TGTGCCAGCAGCTCCACAGGGGGTGAAGCTTTCTTT
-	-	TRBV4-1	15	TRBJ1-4	CASSQDPGRNEKLFF	TGCGCCAGCAGCCAAGACCCAGGCCGAAATGAAAAACTGTTTTTT